This TCR beta chain was profiled in a study of identical twins' blood T cells. This clonotype occurred a few times. Its antigen is currently unknown. This CDR3 region has 15 residues. The junction had 8 bases not matched to a gene; V was cut back by 1 base and J by 9 bases. Germline CDR1 and CDR2: LGHDT and YNNKEL (reference sequence). From the 5' RACE reads, TCRdb called clonotypes with MiXCR, one entry per CDR3 protein. The sample shows 350,000 to 450,000 distinct CDR3 sequences, roughly 31% of them seen only once. Study observations and caveats: Twins shared more top CDR3 clonotypes than unrelated donors did.

This rearrangement joins TRBV3-1 to TRBJ2-1; 8 bases are shared with TRBD2. Sequencing was performed on PBMCs. The TCR originated in a woman between 18 and 55 years old in good health. As DNA, the CDR3 is TGTGCCAGCAGCCAAGTTACGGGGGGGCCGGGTGAGCAGTTCTTC. Its protein product is CASSQVTGGPGEQFF.